This T cell receptor (beta chain) was sequenced in a study of regulatory T cells in long-lasting Graves disease (dated by TCRdb to 2020 to 2023). Concerning the study at large: Persistent Graves' disease was defined as antithyroid drug treatment for over 5 years with persistently positive TSH receptor autoantibodies. Peripheral blood TCR sequencing and RNA sequencing compared persistent Graves' disease patients with newly diagnosed Graves' disease patients. Antithyroid drugs had been taken for around 9.8 years on average by persistent Graves' disease patients in the clinical cohort. The study was conducted in China and was registered as a clinical trial. TCR sequencing covered roughly 13 persistent and about 20 newly diagnosed Graves' disease patients, approximately 33 samples in total. Study-wide conclusions, independent of this receptor: Compared with newly diagnosed patients, persistent Graves' disease patients had lower TCR Shannon entropy and fewer highly expanded clones, which suggests clonal expansion. TRBV28, TRBJ1-2 and TRBJ2-5 were preferentially used in persistent disease, while TRBV20-1 and TRBJ2-1 were favored in newly diagnosed disease. Only the TCR beta chain was sequenced and analyzed. Because the primary lesion, thyroid tissue, could not be accessed, the study looked at peripheral blood alone. The small sample size was acknowledged by the authors as a limitation that may reduce accuracy. Patients with persistent disease shared more public clonotypes (fewer than 3,000) than newly diagnosed patients did (more than 900).

Receptors were amplified or captured by multiplex PCR. The sequencer was an Illumina HiSeq 4000. CDR3 regions were amplified by Arm-PCR with iRepertoire HTBI primers to construct TCR beta libraries. Before sequencing, the PCR products underwent gel purification. The authors' analysis ran thus. Across samples, 60 to 70 TRBV and around 15 TRBJ segments were identified and used for gene usage analysis of CDR3 amino acid clonotypes. Filtered high-quality paired reads were merged into contigs using COPE and FqMerger. Contigs were aligned with BLAST to IMGT TRBV, TRBD and TRBJ reference genes, and CDR3 was defined per IMGT. Clonotypes above 0.1% frequency were classified as highly expanded clones. Repertoire diversity was measured by Shannon entropy, and V-J evenness by the Gini coefficient. Public clonotypes were defined as clonotypes shared by more than one individual. The public reads were quality trimmed at Q25 with fastp and then assembled into clones with MiXCR by TCRdb, keeping productive beta chains. Rows are unified per CDR3 protein, each entry keeping the most common DNA and genes. The V and J calls shown here were made by TCRdb, not taken from the authors' results. The table for this sample lists about 660,000 distinct CDR3 sequences; 25% to 30% of them were counted only once. The top ten hold around 42% of the sample.

Comment on this clonotype: What this receptor recognizes is not known. Base qualities are missing; no much larger clone stands one base away.

As encoded in the germline V gene (reference sequence), CDR1 is DFQATT while CDR2 is SNEGSKA. Trimming takes 0 bases off V and 2 bases off J; junction bases not matched to a gene: 10. The CDR3 runs 19 residues from the cysteine to the phenylalanine. Only the CDR3 DNA stays, 57 bases, in frame from base 1. Reading the label with the study, this specimen's time point is: persistent/refractory GD, antithyroid drugs over 5 years with positive TRAb. For both TCR sequencing and RNA sequencing, RNA was extracted from PBMCs using TRIzol. The diagnosis of Graves' disease was made according to American Thyroid Association guidelines. Patients were recruited from an endocrinology department in Xi'an, China. From each patient, about 9 milliliters of peripheral blood was collected into an EDTA anticoagulant tube. PBMCs were isolated by Ficoll Paque Plus density gradient separation without further T cell sorting. An Agilent 2100 Bioanalyzer and agarose gel were used to check RNA quality, while a NanoDrop 2000 measured RNA concentration.

This material consisted of peripheral blood mononuclear cells (PBMCs), taken when the disease was refractory, from a patient treated with antithyroid drugs. The rearrangement joined TRBV20-1 to TRBJ2-5; 15 bases in the junction line up with TRBD2. The receptor was derived from a female donor with Graves disease. The CDR3 protein sequence reads: CSARDGTSGRKGVQETQYF. The DNA sequence is as follows: TGCAGTGCTAGAGATGGGACTAGCGGGAGGAAGGGTGTACAAGAGACCCAGTACTTC.